This T cell receptor beta chain stems from a study of T cells in Graves' hyperthyroidism and ophthalmopathy. Study-wide context: Once the initial diagnosis was made, peripheral blood was obtained before any treatment. The study's findings and limits: Most thyroid-expanded clonotypes above 0.001 were also found in blood.

Clinicians diagnosed patients from clinical symptoms, serum thyroxine and TRAb, thyroid ultrasound and orbital computed tomography. The CDR3 runs to 12 residues. The V gene's germline CDR1 is LNHDA and CDR2 SQIVND (reference sequence). Trimming cost V 3 bases and J 3 bases, with 6 bases left between them. RNA transcripts served as the template for amplifying TCR beta CDR3 regions. TCR CDR3 regions were first amplified by RT-PCR with HTBI primers. Via MiXCR, TCRdb re-called the multiplex PCR reads, giving one row per CDR3 protein. Of under 400,000 distinct CDR3 sequences detected, around a sixth appear once; the ten largest clones hold 15% to 18%. Ten or more counts support this clonotype. Antigen unknown.

The TCR was taken from a woman between 40 and 55 years old with Graves' ophthalmopathy. Sequenced material: blood. The chain links TRBV19 to TRBJ2-7, with D perhaps TRBD2 (5 bases). CDR3: CASSIRGYEQYF. The CDR3 DNA reads as TGTGCCAGTAGTATTCGGGGCTACGAGCAGTACTTC. Based on the CDR3 plus reference TRBV19 and TRBJ2-7, the full variable domain is DGGITQSPKYLFRKEGQNVTLSCEQNLNHDAMYWYRQDPGQGLRLIYYSQIVNDFQKGDIAEGYSVSREKKESFPLTVTSAQKNPTAFYLCASSIRGYEQYFGPGTRLTVT.